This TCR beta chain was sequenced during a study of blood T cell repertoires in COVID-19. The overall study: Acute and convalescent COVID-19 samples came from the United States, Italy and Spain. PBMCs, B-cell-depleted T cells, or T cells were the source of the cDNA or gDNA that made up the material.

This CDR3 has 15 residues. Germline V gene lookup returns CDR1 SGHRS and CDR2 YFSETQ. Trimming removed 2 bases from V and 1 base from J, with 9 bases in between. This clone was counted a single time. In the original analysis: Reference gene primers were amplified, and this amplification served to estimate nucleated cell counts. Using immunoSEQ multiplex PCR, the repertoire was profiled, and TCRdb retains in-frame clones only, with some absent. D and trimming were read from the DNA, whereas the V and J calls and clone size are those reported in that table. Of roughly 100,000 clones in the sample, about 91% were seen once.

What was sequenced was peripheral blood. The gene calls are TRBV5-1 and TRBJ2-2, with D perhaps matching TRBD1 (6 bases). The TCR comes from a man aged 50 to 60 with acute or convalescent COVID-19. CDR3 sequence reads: CASSLQGWNTGELFF. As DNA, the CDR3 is TGCGCCAGCAGCTTACAGGGTTGGAACACCGGGGAGCTGTTTTTT.